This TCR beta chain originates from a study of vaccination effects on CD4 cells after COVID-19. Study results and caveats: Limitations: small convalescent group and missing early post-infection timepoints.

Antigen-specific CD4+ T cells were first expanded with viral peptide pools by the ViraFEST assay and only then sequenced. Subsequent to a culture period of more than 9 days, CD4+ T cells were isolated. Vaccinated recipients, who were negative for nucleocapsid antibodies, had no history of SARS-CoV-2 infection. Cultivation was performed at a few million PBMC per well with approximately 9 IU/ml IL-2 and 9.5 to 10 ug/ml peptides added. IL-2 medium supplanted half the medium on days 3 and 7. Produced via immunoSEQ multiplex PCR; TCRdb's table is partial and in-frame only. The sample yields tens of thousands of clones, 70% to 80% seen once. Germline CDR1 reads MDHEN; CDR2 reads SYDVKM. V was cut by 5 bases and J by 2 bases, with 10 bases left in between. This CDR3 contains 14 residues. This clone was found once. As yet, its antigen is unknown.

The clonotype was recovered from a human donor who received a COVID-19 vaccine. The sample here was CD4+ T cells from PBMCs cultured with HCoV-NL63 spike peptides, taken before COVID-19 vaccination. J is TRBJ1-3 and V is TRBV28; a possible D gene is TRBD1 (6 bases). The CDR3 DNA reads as TGTGCCAGCAGTCGCACAGGGACTGGAAACACCATATATTTT. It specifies CASSRTGTGNTIYF.